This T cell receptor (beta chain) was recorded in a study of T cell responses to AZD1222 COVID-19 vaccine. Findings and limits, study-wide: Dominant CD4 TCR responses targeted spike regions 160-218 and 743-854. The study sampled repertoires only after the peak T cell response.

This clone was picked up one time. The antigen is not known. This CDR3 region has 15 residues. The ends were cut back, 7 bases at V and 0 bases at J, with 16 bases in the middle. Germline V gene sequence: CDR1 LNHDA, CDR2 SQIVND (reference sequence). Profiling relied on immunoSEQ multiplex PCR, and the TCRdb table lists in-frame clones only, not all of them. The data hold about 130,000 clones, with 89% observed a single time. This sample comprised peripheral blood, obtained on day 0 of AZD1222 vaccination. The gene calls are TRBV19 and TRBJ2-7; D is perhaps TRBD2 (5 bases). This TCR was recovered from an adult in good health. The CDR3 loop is CASKEAEGNSYEQYF. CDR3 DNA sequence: TGTGCCAGTAAGGAGGCTGAGGGTAACTCCTACGAGCAGTACTTC.